These T cell receptor beta chains were read from a single sample in a study of post-analysis software for immune sequencing data. In TCRdb, the PCR reads were re-called with MiXCR into one record per CDR3 protein. The sample lists about 400,000 distinct CDR3 sequences, roughly 30% occurring once. Sequenced sample: blood. The receptors come from a girl between 10 and 17 years old with multiple sclerosis. Each CDR3 is given with its conserved first and last residue. D genes are given only for firm matches. Rows give clone size only sometimes, using once, few, many, or a class for an expanded clone.

TRBD1	.	TRBV29-1	TRBJ1-1	CSVPGQGGTEAFF	TGCAGCGTTCCGGGACAGGGAGGCACTGAAGCTTTCTTT
TRBD1	.	TRBV5-1	TRBJ1-2	CASSLSNIPQGAYGYTF	TGCGCCAGCAGCTTGTCCAATATTCCACAGGGGGCCTATGGCTACACCTTC
.	many	TRBV5-1	TRBJ1-2	CASSPTANYGYTF	TGCGCCAGCAGCCCCACCGCCAACTATGGCTACACCTTC
TRBD1	.	TRBV12-3/TRBV12-4	TRBJ1-2	CASRSRDRGPYGYTF	TGTGCCAGCAGGTCTCGGGACAGGGGACCCTATGGCTACACCTTC
.	.	TRBV20-1	TRBJ2-1	CSAHRSSYNEQFF	TGCAGTGCTCATAGGAGCTCCTACAATGAGCAGTTCTTC
.	few	TRBV12-3/TRBV12-4	TRBJ1-5	CASSLRAGSDQPQHF	TGTGCCAGCAGCCTTAGAGCCGGGAGTGATCAGCCCCAGCATTTT
.	.	TRBV29-1	TRBJ2-1	CSADPGGKVNEQFF	TGCAGCGCAGATCCAGGGGGGAAGGTCAATGAGCAGTTCTTC
TRBD2	few	TRBV4-1	TRBJ2-1	CASSHLGLAVNEQFF	TGCGCCAGCAGCCATCTTGGACTAGCGGTTAATGAGCAGTTCTTC
TRBD1	.	TRBV7-2	TRBJ2-7	CASSLGGGQGYYEQYF	TGTGCCAGCAGCCTCGGAGGGGGACAGGGGTACTACGAGCAGTACTTC
.	few	TRBV7-2	TRBJ2-1	CASSHPGHREQFF	TGTGCCAGCAGCCACCCAGGCCACCGTGAGCAGTTCTTC
.	.	TRBV27	TRBJ2-7	CASSTGGGHTYEQYF	TGTGCCAGCAGTACGGGGGGCGGACATACCTACGAGCAGTACTTC
TRBD1	.	TRBV3-1	TRBJ2-1	CASSQGTGGYNEQFF	TGTGCCAGCAGCCAAGGGACAGGGGGCTACAATGAGCAGTTCTTC
.	.	TRBV12-3/TRBV12-4	TRBJ1-5	CASSSGRGADQPQHF	TGTGCCAGCAGTTCCGGGAGGGGGGCGGATCAGCCCCAGCATTTT
.	.	TRBV12-3/TRBV12-4	TRBJ2-3	CASKRRGDTQYF	TGTGCCAGCAAGCGGAGGGGCGATACGCAGTATTTT
.	few	TRBV20-1	TRBJ2-1	CSATAAGAYNEQFF	TGCAGTGCTACGGCGGCAGGGGCCTACAATGAGCAGTTCTTC
.	.	TRBV20-1	TRBJ2-1	CSAGGDEQFF	TGCAGTGCCGGGGGCGATGAGCAGTTCTTC
.	.	TRBV24-1	TRBJ2-3	CATSDFTQSTDTQYF	TGTGCCACCAGTGATTTCACCCAAAGCACAGATACGCAGTATTTT
TRBD2	.	TRBV27	TRBJ2-7	CASDPKSTSGGYEQYF	TGTGCCAGCGACCCCAAAAGCACTAGCGGGGGCTACGAGCAGTACTTC
TRBD1	few	TRBV7-9	TRBJ1-2	CASSIQGALVSGYTF	TGTGCCAGCAGCATACAGGGGGCGTTGGTATCGGGCTACACCTTC
TRBD1	.	TRBV7-9	TRBJ2-5	CASSLEQGTRETQYF	TGTGCCAGCAGCTTAGAACAGGGGACGCGAGAGACCCAGTACTTC
.	.	TRBV20-1	TRBJ2-7	CSARISWGGYNEQYF	TGCAGTGCTAGAATCTCCTGGGGGGGCTACAACGAGCAGTACTTC
.	.	TRBV5-4	TRBJ1-2	CASSFEGIYGYTF	TGTGCCAGCAGCTTCGAGGGCATCTATGGCTACACCTTC